The 3 T cell receptor beta chains given below trace back to one sample, sequenced in a study of Ad26.COV2.S vaccination and SARS-CoV-2 variants. Treatment of the sample: around 19 received Ad26.COV2.S at low or high dose, single or two shots; 5 received placebo; per-sample allocation not given. The samples date from day 63 after the first vaccine or placebo injection. The method was immunoSEQ multiplex PCR; TCRdb's version includes in-frame clones alone and lacks a portion of them. The data hold more than 300,000 clones, with around 84% observed a single time. The material was peripheral blood, obtained in a trial of Ad26.COV2.S vaccine versus placebo. Every receptor here comes from a person between 18 and 65 years old who received the Ad26.COV2.S COVID-19 vaccine or a placebo.

The chain couples TRBV20-1 to TRBJ2-1, with 8 positions matching TRBD2. From germline, CDR1 is DFQATT and CDR2 SNEGSKA (reference sequence). The CDR3 sequence is 15 residues long. The trim removed 3 bases at V and 9 bases at J, leaving 13 bases unmatched. The CDR3 here is CSASDPGLGWSEQFF. For the CDR3, the DNA is TGCAGTGCTAGTGACCCGGGACTAGGCTGGAGTGAGCAGTTCTTC.

This chain links TRBV5-8 with TRBJ2-1; 10 bases align to TRBD2. The CDR3 totals 15 residues. CDR1 SGHTS and CDR2 YDEGEE come from the germline V gene. V was clipped by 2 bases and J by 15 bases; unmatched bases: 14. CDR3 sequence (DNA): TGTGCCAGCAGCTTCATCTCTGTTAGCGGGGGGCTTGGGTTCTTC. It codes for CASSFISVSGGLGFF.

V usage is TRBV7-7 and J usage is TRBJ2-3, with 9 bases identical to TRBD2. This CDR3 is 16 amino acids long. Trimming removed 2 bases from V and 2 bases from J; junction bases left unmatched: 5. Germline V gene sequence: CDR1 SSHAT, CDR2 FNYEAQ (reference sequence). Here the CDR3 DNA reads TGTGCCAGCAGCTTATTAGCGGGGGCCGTCACAGATACGCAGTATTTT. It is translated as CASSLLAGAVTDTQYF.